This TCR beta chain was retrieved from a study of shared clonotypes between healthy human individuals. In the original workflow: Filtering was not the same, since immunoSEQ gave junction-only sequences without quality scores. Clones were read by immunoSEQ multiplex PCR, and TCRdb kept only the in-frame ones, dropping some. V and J calls and clone size are those listed in that table; D and trimming were worked out from the DNA. This sample has some 2,100,000 clones; more than 90% occur once, and the top ten carry approximately 0.13%. The CDR3 has 15 amino acids. Germline CDR1 SGHNT, CDR2 YYREEE (reference sequence). The germline V and J ends were trimmed by 0 bases and 1 base, with 10 bases remaining between them.

The material sequenced was naive CD4+ T cells sorted from blood. The subset denotes: CD45RA+ positively selected. The chain has TRBV5-4 and TRBJ1-1; D perhaps matches TRBD1 (6 bases). The receptor comes from a man in his late teens or twenties in good health. The CDR3 loop reads CASSLVGGPNTEAFF. CDR3 coding DNA: TGTGCCAGCAGCTTGGTCGGGGGCCCGAACACTGAAGCTTTCTTT.